The clone carrying this T cell receptor beta chain was found many times. These data originate in a study of T cells in Graves' hyperthyroidism and ophthalmopathy. Germline V gene sequence: CDR1 SNHLY, CDR2 FYNNEI. This CDR3 comprises 14 residues. Trimming took off 6 bases at V and 0 bases at J, with 8 bases between the two ends. Amplification targeted TCR beta CDR3 regions from RNA transcripts. A set of HTBI primers served as the primers for a first-round RT-PCR of the TCR CDR3. TCRdb passed the multiplex PCR reads through MiXCR, listing each CDR3 protein once. The sample shows about 360,000 distinct CDR3 sequences, less than 15% of them seen only once.

Sequences were obtained from blood. The receptor's source is a man in his thirties or forties with Graves' hyperthyroidism that later progressed to Graves' ophthalmopathy. V is TRBV2 and J is TRBJ1-4; D gene unclear. CDR3: CASRLPATNEKLFF. CDR3 DNA: TGTGCCAGCAGATTACCTGCAACTAATGAAAAACTGTTTTTT.